A selection of T cell receptor beta chains follows, all from one sample in a study of blood T cells in healthy people across ages. TCRdb independently ran MiXCR on the 5' RACE reads; one entry per CDR3 protein. The sample gives about 290,000 distinct CDR3 sequences, around 30% of which show up once; roughly 30% is in the top ten. The source material was blood. Every receptor here comes from a woman between 65 and 79 years old in good health. CDR3s include the opening cysteine and the closing phenylalanine or tryptophan. Fields, in order: V gene, D gene, clone size, J gene, CDR3 protein, CDR3 DNA. D genes are given only for firm matches. The size of a clone is reported for some rows only, either as once, few or many, or as a class for expanded clones.

V: TRBV5-6; D: NA; size: NA; J: TRBJ2-1; CDR3: CASSSERTSGTQGWFF; DNA: TGTGCCAGCAGCTCCGAAAGGACGTCCGGGACACAGGGCTGGTTCTTC
V: TRBV6-1; D: NA; size: NA; J: TRBJ1-3; CDR3: CASWGRNSGNTIYF; DNA: TGTGCCAGCTGGGGCAGGAACTCTGGAAACACCATATATTTT
V: TRBV4-2; D: TRBD2; size: few; J: TRBJ2-7; CDR3: CASSPTSGGAYEQYF; DNA: TGTGCCAGCAGCCCGACTAGCGGAGGGGCCTACGAGCAGTACTTC
V: TRBV29-1; D: TRBD1; size: NA; J: TRBJ2-7; CDR3: CSVGTGNTYEQYF; DNA: TGCAGCGTTGGGACAGGGAATACCTACGAGCAGTACTTC
V: TRBV20-1; D: TRBD1; size: many; J: TRBJ1-4; CDR3: CSARTGAEKLFF; DNA: TGCAGTGCTAGGACAGGGGCGGAAAAACTGTTTTTT
V: TRBV29-1; D: TRBD2; size: many; J: TRBJ2-1; CDR3: CSSYVGGRKGNEQFF; DNA: TGCAGCTCATATGTAGGCGGGAGAAAAGGCAATGAGCAGTTCTTC
V: TRBV24-1; D: TRBD1; size: NA; J: TRBJ2-3; CDR3: CATSDLGTEGGTDTQYF; DNA: TGTGCCACCAGTGACCTTGGGACAGAGGGGGGCACAGATACGCAGTATTTT
V: TRBV6-2/TRBV6-3; D: NA; size: few; J: TRBJ2-4; CDR3: CASKGGDKNIQYF; DNA: TGTGCCAGCAAGGGGGGTGACAAAAACATTCAGTACTTC
V: TRBV7-2; D: NA; size: NA; J: TRBJ2-4; CDR3: CASSLTIAKNIQYF; DNA: TGTGCCAGCAGCTTAACAATAGCCAAAAACATTCAGTACTTC
V: TRBV6-5; D: TRBD1; size: few; J: TRBJ1-1; CDR3: CASSPDRGSSTEAFF; DNA: TGTGCCAGCAGCCCCGACAGGGGGTCGAGCACTGAAGCTTTCTTT
V: TRBV20-1; D: NA; size: many; J: TRBJ2-5; CDR3: CSARRLGETQYF; DNA: TGCAGTGCTAGAAGACTAGGGGAGACCCAGTACTTC
V: TRBV5-1; D: NA; size: NA; J: TRBJ2-1; CDR3: CAKTLTSISYNEQFF; DNA: TGCGCCAAGACCCTAACTAGCATCTCCTACAATGAGCAGTTCTTC
V: TRBV7-2; D: TRBD2; size: few; J: TRBJ2-2; CDR3: CASSGIAGGPYTGELFF; DNA: TGTGCCAGCAGCGGAATAGCGGGAGGGCCTTACACCGGGGAGCTGTTTTTT
V: TRBV13; D: NA; size: once; J: TRBJ1-1; CDR3: CASSTPQGPLEAFF; DNA: TGTGCCAGCAGCACGCCTCAGGGGCCTCTTGAAGCTTTCTTT
V: TRBV6-5; D: NA; size: NA; J: TRBJ2-3; CDR3: CASSYGGSRTDTQYF; DNA: TGTGCCAGCAGTTACGGGGGGAGTAGGACAGATACGCAGTATTTT
V: TRBV7-9; D: NA; size: NA; J: TRBJ1-2; CDR3: CASSLVPDANYGYTF; DNA: TGTGCCAGCAGCTTAGTCCCTGATGCTAACTATGGCTACACCTTC
V: TRBV18; D: NA; size: NA; J: TRBJ1-4; CDR3: CASSRNGATNEKLFF; DNA: TGTGCCAGCTCGCGCAACGGTGCAACTAATGAAAAACTGTTTTTT
V: TRBV20-1; D: NA; size: NA; J: TRBJ2-4; CDR3: CSAPSGGIQYF; DNA: TGCAGTGCACCCTCGGGTGGCATTCAGTACTTC
V: TRBV5-1; D: NA; size: few; J: TRBJ1-1; CDR3: CASSLSPGLSNTEAFF; DNA: TGCGCCAGCAGCTTGAGCCCGGGACTGTCGAACACTGAAGCTTTCTTT
V: TRBV4-1; D: NA; size: NA; J: TRBJ1-5; CDR3: CASSLRGGADQPQHF; DNA: TGCGCCAGCAGCCTACGCGGGGGCGCGGATCAGCCCCAGCATTTT
V: TRBV20-1; D: NA; size: NA; J: TRBJ2-7; CDR3: CSARDTGTPYEQYF; DNA: TGCAGTGCTAGAGATACCGGGACACCCTACGAGCAGTACTTC
V: TRBV7-2; D: TRBD2; size: NA; J: TRBJ2-3; CDR3: CASSFLAGFSDTQYF; DNA: TGTGCCAGCAGCTTCCTAGCGGGGTTCTCAGATACGCAGTATTTT
V: TRBV7-9; D: NA; size: few; J: TRBJ1-6; CDR3: CVSSPWGKDNSPHHF; DNA: TGTGTCAGCAGCCCGTGGGGAAAAGATAATTCACCCCACCACTTT
V: TRBV9; D: TRBD2; size: NA; J: TRBJ2-7; CDR3: CASGRGKEQYF; DNA: TGTGCCAGCGGGAGGGGTAAAGAGCAGTACTTC
V: TRBV4-2; D: NA; size: NA; J: TRBJ2-7; CDR3: CASSHEGSEQYF; DNA: TGTGCCAGCAGCCACGAGGGGAGCGAGCAGTACTTC
V: TRBV7-9; D: NA; size: few; J: TRBJ2-7; CDR3: CASSQKQKGPSSSYEQYF; DNA: TGTGCCAGCAGCCAGAAGCAAAAAGGACCGTCCAGCTCCTACGAGCAGTACTTC
V: TRBV27; D: NA; size: few; J: TRBJ2-5; CDR3: CASSFRFSQETQYF; DNA: TGTGCCAGCAGTTTTCGGTTCTCTCAAGAGACCCAGTACTTC
V: TRBV27; D: TRBD1; size: many; J: TRBJ2-2; CDR3: CASSPDRENTGELFF; DNA: TGTGCCAGCAGTCCAGACAGGGAGAACACCGGGGAGCTGTTTTTT
V: TRBV20-1; D: TRBD2; size: NA; J: TRBJ2-7; CDR3: CSAQLAGDEQYF; DNA: TGCAGTGCGCAGCTAGCGGGAGACGAGCAGTACTTC
V: TRBV7-2; D: NA; size: NA; J: TRBJ2-7; CDR3: CASSSMDRYEQYF; DNA: TGTGCCAGCAGCTCCATGGACAGATACGAGCAGTACTTC
V: TRBV7-9; D: NA; size: NA; J: TRBJ1-2; CDR3: CASSPDTGGYTF; DNA: TGTGCCAGCAGCCCCGACACAGGCGGCTACACCTTC
V: TRBV7-2; D: NA; size: NA; J: TRBJ2-1; CDR3: CASSLNTGRVEQFF; DNA: TGTGCCAGCAGCTTAAATACAGGGCGGGTGGAGCAGTTCTTC
V: TRBV5-1; D: TRBD1; size: NA; J: TRBJ2-5; CDR3: CASSWMGQLQETQYF; DNA: TGCGCCAGCAGCTGGATGGGACAGCTCCAAGAGACCCAGTACTTC
V: TRBV3-1; D: NA; size: NA; J: TRBJ2-3; CDR3: CASSQQGADTQYF; DNA: TGTGCCAGCAGCCAACAAGGGGCGGATACGCAGTATTTT
V: TRBV3-1; D: NA; size: NA; J: TRBJ1-1; CDR3: CASSQVLFMNTEAFF; DNA: TGTGCCAGCAGCCAAGTGTTGTTCATGAACACTGAAGCTTTCTTT
V: TRBV5-6; D: TRBD2; size: NA; J: TRBJ2-4; CDR3: CASSPGGVSWNILYF; DNA: TGTGCCAGCAGCCCGGGAGGGGTGAGCTGGAACATTCTGTACTTC
V: TRBV20-1; D: NA; size: few; J: TRBJ1-2; CDR3: CSAGEGGANYGYTF; DNA: TGCAGTGCCGGAGAGGGAGGAGCGAACTATGGCTACACCTTC
V: TRBV14; D: NA; size: NA; J: TRBJ1-1; CDR3: CASSQVDGTVNTEAFF; DNA: TGTGCCAGCAGCCAAGTGGACGGGACGGTGAACACTGAAGCTTTCTTT
V: TRBV12-3/TRBV12-4; D: NA; size: NA; J: TRBJ2-7; CDR3: CASSSGQLPQYF; DNA: TGTGCCAGCAGCAGCGGACAGTTACCTCAGTACTTC
V: TRBV9; D: NA; size: NA; J: TRBJ2-5; CDR3: CASSVDQLGETQYF; DNA: TGTGCCAGCAGCGTCGACCAGTTGGGGGAGACCCAGTACTTC
V: TRBV5-6; D: NA; size: few; J: TRBJ2-7; CDR3: CASSPTPGQTSREQYF; DNA: TGTGCCAGCAGCCCAACGCCGGGACAAACCTCTCGCGAGCAGTACTTC
V: TRBV28; D: NA; size: many; J: TRBJ1-4; CDR3: CASRTGSSHEKLFF; DNA: TGTGCCAGCCGCACGGGATCCTCGCATGAAAAACTGTTTTTT
V: TRBV27; D: TRBD2; size: NA; J: TRBJ2-3; CDR3: CASLFNTLGLAAPDTQYF; DNA: TGTGCCAGCCTATTCAATACCCTCGGACTAGCGGCCCCAGATACGCAGTATTTT
V: TRBV3-1; D: TRBD1; size: few; J: TRBJ1-3; CDR3: CASNTPGQGGNTIYF; DNA: TGTGCCAGCAACACCCCCGGACAGGGGGGAAACACCATATATTTT